This T cell receptor (beta chain) appears in the sequencing data of a study of CD8 T cells in ankylosing spondylitis. Deletions cut 9 bases from V and 0 bases from J, with 8 bases between. The CDR3 sequence is 12 residues long. CDR1 is LNHDA and CDR2 is SQIVND in the germline V gene (reference sequence). TCRdb re-called the 5' RACE reads with MiXCR, one entry per CDR3 protein. This sample has about 110,000 distinct CDR3 sequences, with around 24% found just once. In this sample, this clonotype turned up once. The sample taken for sequencing was synovial fluid, either unsorted or a sorted T cell fraction (not recorded which). The TCR originated in a male donor with ankylosing spondylitis. V is TRBV19 and J is TRBJ1-1; tentatively, D is TRBD1 (5 bases). CDR3 nucleotides: TGTGCCAGCCAAGGGGTGAACACTGAAGCTTTCTTT. Residues: CASQGVNTEAFF.